The 32 T cell receptor beta chains reported below all come from one sample, sequenced in a study of blood T cell repertoires in COVID-19. The method was immunoSEQ multiplex PCR; TCRdb's version includes in-frame clones alone and lacks a portion of them. Of over 130,000 clones detected, about 77% appear once; the ten largest clones hold about 9.4%. Sequencing input: peripheral blood. Source of these receptors: a woman aged 45-65 years with active or convalescent COVID-19.

V gene TRBV7-9 combines with J gene TRBJ1-3; a possible D gene is TRBD1 (6 bases). With 6 bases removed from V and 0 bases from J, the gap between germline ends came to 18 bases. Per the germline V gene, CDR1 is SEHNR and CDR2 is FQNEAQ (reference sequence). CDR3 length: 17 residues. The CDR3 DNA follows: TGTGCCAGCAGTCCCAATCTATACAGGGACTCTGGAAACACCATATATTTT. Protein: CASSPNLYRDSGNTIYF.

The chain uses TRBV28 and TRBJ2-3; 7 bases agree with TRBD2. V lost 3 bases to trimming and J lost 6 bases; unmatched junction nucleotides: 6. The CDR3 runs 14 residues. CDR1 and CDR2 (germline): MDHEN, SYDVKM. The CDR3 DNA sequence: TGTGCCAGCAGTTTGGGCGGGAGTAGGGATACGCAGTATTTT. Amino acid sequence: CASSLGGSRDTQYF. The full variable domain, rest sourced from reference TRBV28 and TRBJ2-3, is DVKVTQSSRYLVKRTGEKVFLECVQDMDHENMFWYRQDPGLGLRLIYFSYDVKMKEKGDIPEGYSVSREKKERFSLILESASTNQTSMYLCASSLGGSRDTQYFGPGTRLTVL.

V is TRBV5-1 and J is TRBJ1-3; a weak D match, TRBD1 (6 bases). Trimming shortened V by 0 bases and J by 0 bases, and 13 bases separated the two germline ends. CDR1 and CDR2 from the germline V gene are SGHRS and YFSETQ. This CDR3 contains 17 residues. The CDR3 loop reads CASSLGQTGDSGNTIYF. The CDR3 bases are TGCGCCAGCAGCTTGGGCCAGACAGGCGACTCTGGAAACACCATATATTTT. The variable domain in full, completed from reference TRBV5-1 and TRBJ1-3, reads KAGVTQTPRYLIKTRGQQVTLSCSPISGHRSVSWYQQTPGQGLQFLFEYFSETQRNKGNFPGRFSGRQFSNSRSEMNVSTLELGDSALYLCASSLGQTGDSGNTIYFGEGSWLTVV.

This clone has a handful of counts. This chain joins TRBV5-1 and TRBJ1-4; 12 bases map to TRBD1. V was pared by 3 bases and J by 2 bases, with 5 bases of the junction left unmatched. The CDR3 is made up of 17 amino acids. Germline assignment: CDR1 SGHRS and CDR2 YFSETQ. The CDR3 here is CASSSPGTGGTNEKLFF. The CDR3 nucleotides are TGCGCCAGCAGCTCCCCCGGGACAGGGGGCACTAATGAAAAACTGTTTTTT.

The chain links TRBV29-1 to TRBJ1-1, with a tentative D call TRBD1 (5 bases). Germline V gene lookup returns CDR1 SQVTM and CDR2 ANQGSEA. The CDR3 is made up of 12 amino acids. For the CDR3, the DNA is TGCAGTGCCGGGAGGGGAGGCACTGAAGCTTTCTTT. As protein: CSAGRGGTEAFF.

The sample holds one count of this clone. J is TRBJ2-7 and V is TRBV9; 8 nucleotides agree with TRBD2. The V and J ends lost 2 bases and 6 bases, in that order; junction bases with no gene match: 16. Germline CDR1 is SGDLS and CDR2 is YYNGEE. The CDR3 is 17 amino acids. CDR3 DNA: TGTGCCAGCAGCGTTAGACGGTTGACCGGGACTAGTTCCGAGCAGTACTTC. It translates to CASSVRRLTGTSSEQYF. The full variable domain, with the rest looked up from reference TRBV9 and TRBJ2-7, is DSGVTQTPKHLITATGQRVTLRCSPRSGDLSVYWYQQSLDQGLQFLIQYYNGEERAKGNILERFSAQQFPDLHSELNLSSLELGDSALYFCASSVRRLTGTSSEQYFGPGTRLTVT.

This clone appeared once. The chain links TRBV7-3 to TRBJ1-1; D gene unclear. The germline V and J ends were trimmed by 2 bases and 4 bases, with 8 bases remaining between them. Per the germline V gene, CDR1 is SGHTA and CDR2 is FQGTGA. The CDR3 length is 13 residues. The CDR3 DNA is TGTGCCAGCAGCTTAGAGAGGAGCACTGAAGCTTTCTTT. Protein: CASSLERSTEAFF.

V is TRBV2 and J is TRBJ1-4; TRBD1 aligns across 10 bases. Germline values: CDR1 SNHLY, CDR2 FYNNEI. V lost 4 bases, J lost 8 bases, and 7 bases stayed unmatched. The CDR3 length is 15 residues. The CDR3 region is CASSGLDRGYEKLFF. The DNA for the CDR3 is TGTGCCAGCAGTGGATTGGACAGGGGGTACGAAAAACTGTTTTTT.

This chain connects TRBV11-1 to TRBJ2-5, with 10 bases lining up with TRBD1. Germline V gene sequence: CDR1 SGHAT, CDR2 FQDESV (reference sequence). With 5 bases clipped from V and 5 bases from J, the junction kept 2 bases outside the gene matches. CDR3 length: 13 amino acids. CDR3 sequence reads: CASSRDRGETQYF. Written as DNA, the CDR3 is TGTGCCAGCAGCCGGGACAGGGGTGAGACCCAGTACTTC.

This chain links TRBV3-1 (or the pseudogene TRBV3-2) with TRBJ1-6; no firm D call. The ends were cut back, 5 bases at V and 6 bases at J, with 11 bases in the middle. This CDR3 is built from 14 residues. The germline V gene has CDR1 LGHDT and CDR2 YNNKEL (reference sequence). The CDR3 reads CASSEVAVNSPLHF. The CDR3 nucleotides read TGTGCCAGCAGCGAGGTGGCAGTTAATTCACCCCTCCACTTT.

The genes are TRBV5-6 and TRBJ1-2, with 11 bases lining up with TRBD1. With V trimmed by 4 bases and J by 4 bases, 6 bases remained unmatched. This CDR3 has 15 amino acids. Germline CDR1 is SGHDT and CDR2 is YYEEEE. The CDR3 nucleotides read TGTGCCAGCAGCCCGGGACAGGGGGTGGGCTATGGCTACACCTTC. Amino acids: CASSPGQGVGYGYTF.

This chain joins TRBV9 and TRBJ2-4, with 10 positions matching TRBD2. Per germline, CDR1 SGDLS and CDR2 YYNGEE. Trimming removed 0 bases from V and 0 bases from J; junction bases left unmatched: 15. This CDR3 contains 21 residues. CDR3 bases: TGTGCCAGCAGCGTAGTGTCTAGCGGGGGAGCTTACCTTCTAGCCAAAAACATTCAGTACTTC. Translation gives CASSVVSSGGAYLLAKNIQYF.

The chain joins TRBV3-1 (or the pseudogene TRBV3-2) to TRBJ2-1; TRBD2 might be the D (6 bases). Trimming removed 9 bases at V and 12 bases at J, with 6 bases between. Germline V lookup: CDR1 LGHDT, CDR2 YNNKEL (reference sequence). This CDR3 contains 8 residues. The CDR3 region is CARGGQFF. In DNA, the CDR3 is TGTGCCAGGGGGGGGCAGTTCTTC.

V usage is TRBV4-2 and J usage is TRBJ2-1; TRBD2 matches at 12 bases. CDR1 and CDR2 (germline): LGHNA, YNFKEQ. V lost 0 bases, J lost 8 bases, and 11 bases stayed unmatched. This CDR3 is built from 18 residues. In DNA, the CDR3 is TGTGCCAGCAGCCAAGATCGGGCTAGCGGGGGGGCCGAGGATGAGCAGTTCTTC. Its translation: CASSQDRASGGAEDEQFF.

This rearrangement joins TRBV5-4 to TRBJ2-2, with D possibly TRBD1 on 6 matching bases. CDR1 is SGHNT and CDR2 is YYREEE in the germline V gene (reference sequence). V dropped 8 bases and J dropped 5 bases, with 13 bases sitting between them. This CDR3 has 13 residues. The CDR3 sequence: CASSRGNTGELFF. CDR3 nucleotide sequence: TGTGCCAGTTCCAGGGGAAATACCGGGGAGCTGTTTTTT.

CDR3 loop: CATAPGVDHEQYF. The CDR3 region has the DNA TGTGCCACCGCGCCAGGGGTGGACCACGAGCAGTACTTC. The genes are TRBV15 and TRBJ2-7, with D possibly being TRBD1 (6 bases). Trimming stripped 8 bases from V and 5 bases from J, with 16 bases between. Germline lookup yields CDR1 LNHNV and CDR2 YYDKDF (reference sequence). This CDR3 comprises 13 residues.

This clone appeared once. The chain carries TRBV30 and TRBJ1-1, with D unresolved. The germline V gene has CDR1 GTSNPN and CDR2 SVGIG (reference sequence). The length of the CDR3 is 14 residues. V dropped 5 bases and J dropped 1 base, with 14 bases sitting between them. CDR3 residues: CAWGLGLRNTEAFF. The CDR3 coding sequence is TGTGCCTGGGGCCTCGGGTTACGGAACACTGAAGCTTTCTTT.

This chain joins TRBV4-3 and TRBJ1-4; 7 positions agree with TRBD1. The CDR3 extends over 13 amino acids. CDR1 is LGHNA and CDR2 is YSLEER in the germline V gene. The V segment lost 4 bases and the J segment 7 bases; nucleotides outside the gene matches: 3. The CDR3, as DNA: TGCGCCAGCAGCCTCGGGACAGTTGAAAAACTGTTTTTT. It specifies CASSLGTVEKLFF.

The chain uses TRBV4-1 and TRBJ1-4; maybe TRBD1 (5 bases). CDR3 length: 16 residues. CDR1 is MGHRA, CDR2 YSYEKL, per germline. V lost 0 bases, J lost 4 bases, and 12 bases lay in between. CDR3: CASSQDRGSRNEKLFF. In DNA form, the CDR3 reads TGCGCCAGCAGCCAAGATAGGGGCAGCCGTAATGAAAAACTGTTTTTT.

This clone is a singleton in its sample. The J gene is TRBJ1-2, the V gene TRBV5-4; the match to TRBD1 covers 9 bases. CDR1 is SGHNT, CDR2 YYREEE, per germline (reference sequence). V dropped 1 base and J dropped 2; count of bases not matched to a gene: 6. The CDR3 has 16 residues. The CDR3 region has the DNA TGTGCCAGCAGCTTGCCGATGGGACAGGGAAACTATGGCTACACCTTC. Translating it yields CASSLPMGQGNYGYTF.

Written as DNA, the CDR3 is TGTGCCAGCTCACCACGGGACAGGGCGGATGGCTACACCTTC. This translates into CASSPRDRADGYTF. This chain uses TRBV18 with TRBJ1-2, with 9 bases that match TRBD1. This CDR3 is built from 14 residues. Germline values: CDR1 KGHSH, CDR2 LQKENI. The V segment lost 1 base and the J segment 6 bases; nucleotides outside the gene matches: 3.

CDR3 sequence reads: CASSAADRGPEKLFF. The CDR3 coding sequence is TGTGCCAGCAGCGCGGCCGACAGGGGACCCGAAAAACTGTTTTTT. This rearrangement joins TRBV9 to TRBJ1-4; 8 bases line up with TRBD1. Germline V CDR1 and CDR2: SGDLS, YYNGEE. V lost 3 bases, J lost 8 bases, and 9 bases stayed unmatched. The CDR3 has 15 residues.

J is TRBJ1-4 and V is TRBV6-5, with no clear D. CDR3 length: 15 amino acids. Germline lookup yields CDR1 MNHEY and CDR2 SVGAGI. Trimming pared 2 bases from V and 0 bases from J, leaving 7 bases between. The CDR3 here is CASSYEGATNEKLFF. The CDR3 DNA follows: TGTGCCAGCAGTTACGAGGGAGCAACTAATGAAAAACTGTTTTTT.

This clone was seen just once. The V call is TRBV7-3, the J call TRBJ2-7; D gene unclear. CDR3 length: 13 amino acids. The germline V gene has CDR1 SGHTA and CDR2 FQGTGA. Trimming removed 4 bases at V and 2 bases at J, with 9 bases between. The CDR3 loop reads CASSSLRTYEQYF. For the CDR3, the DNA is TGTGCCAGCAGCTCCCTTAGAACCTACGAGCAGTACTTC.

The chain combines TRBV6-5 with TRBJ2-1, with 9 bases fitting TRBD2. The CDR3 has 14 amino acids. Germline values: CDR1 MNHEY, CDR2 SVGAGI. The ends lost 10 bases at V and 6 bases at J; junction bases unmatched: 10. The CDR3 loop is CATSGQRGANEQFF. The CDR3, as DNA: TGTGCCACTTCCGGCCAGCGGGGGGCCAATGAGCAGTTCTTC.

The gene calls are TRBV30 and TRBJ2-1, with 9 bases aligning to TRBD2. The CDR3 extends over 13 amino acids. V was clipped by 4 bases and J by 10 bases; unmatched bases: 8. Germline V gene lookup returns CDR1 GTSNPN and CDR2 SVGIG (reference sequence). CDR3 loop: CAWKAGGPGEQFF. The CDR3 DNA reads as TGTGCCTGGAAGGCGGGAGGGCCCGGAGAGCAGTTCTTC.

CDR3: CASSRLTSGQETQYF. The CDR3 DNA sequence: TGTGCCAGCAGTAGACTGACTAGCGGGCAAGAGACCCAGTACTTC. The chain links TRBV6-6 to TRBJ2-5, with TRBD2 matching over 10 bases. CDR3 length equals 15 residues. V shed 5 bases and J 2 bases; nucleotides not matched to a gene: 5. CDR1 and CDR2 from the germline V gene are MNHNY and SVGAGI (reference sequence).

This clone has only a few counts. This chain's CDR3 is CASSEAGLAGVYEQYF. The CDR3 DNA sequence: TGTGCCAGCAGTGAAGCGGGACTAGCGGGAGTCTACGAGCAGTACTTC. V is TRBV25-1 and J is TRBJ2-7, with 14 bases lining up with TRBD2. Per the germline V gene, CDR1 is MGHDK and CDR2 is SYGVNS. The CDR3 has 16 residues. V trimming: 2 bases; J trimming: 3 bases; junction bases outside the gene matches: 3.

The chain employs TRBV7-9 and TRBJ1-1; 8 nucleotides agree with TRBD1. The CDR3 extends over 13 amino acids. Germline V gene sequence: CDR1 SEHNR, CDR2 FQNEAQ (reference sequence). V shed 5 bases and J 10 bases; nucleotides not matched to a gene: 9. CDR3 DNA sequence: TGTGCCAGCAGCCGAGGACAGGGCATCGCAGCTTTCTTT. Encoded protein: CASSRGQGIAAFF.

V is TRBV25-1 and J is TRBJ1-3; no clear D gene. The V end was cut by 4 bases, the J end by 3 bases, with 7 bases between. Germline CDR1 is MGHDK and CDR2 is SYGVNS. This CDR3 is built from 13 residues. The CDR3 nucleotides read TGTGCCAGCAGTGGCCCGGGTGGAAACACCATATATTTT. Translation gives CASSGPGGNTIYF.

This chain joins TRBV7-2 and TRBJ2-1; 7 nucleotides match TRBD2. The CDR3 totals 16 residues. The trim removed 0 bases at V and 3 bases at J, leaving 5 bases unmatched. Germline CDR1 reads SGHTA; CDR2 reads FQGNSA. The CDR3 reads CASSLARASGYNEQFF. The DNA for the CDR3 is TGTGCCAGCAGCTTAGCGCGGGCTAGCGGCTACAATGAGCAGTTCTTC.

The chain uses TRBV30 and TRBJ2-1, with 10 bases aligning to TRBD2. The CDR3 runs 17 residues. V gave up 3 bases and J gave up 0 bases; unmatched junction bases: 8. Germline values: CDR1 GTSNPN, CDR2 SVGIG (reference sequence). CDR3 in DNA: TGTGCCTGGAGGGGAGGACTAGCGGTTGGCTCCTACAATGAGCAGTTCTTC. Its translation is CAWRGGLAVGSYNEQFF.